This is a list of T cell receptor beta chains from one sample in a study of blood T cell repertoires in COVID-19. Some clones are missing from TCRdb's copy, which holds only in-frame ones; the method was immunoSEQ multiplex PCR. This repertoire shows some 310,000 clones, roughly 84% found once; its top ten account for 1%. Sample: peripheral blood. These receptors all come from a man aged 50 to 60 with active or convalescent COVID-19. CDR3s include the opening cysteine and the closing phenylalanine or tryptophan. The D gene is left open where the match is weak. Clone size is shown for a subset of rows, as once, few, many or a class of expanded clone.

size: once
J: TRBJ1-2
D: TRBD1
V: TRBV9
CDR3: CASSVGTGGYTNYGYTF
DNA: TGTGCCAGCAGCGTAGGGACAGGGGGTTATACTAACTATGGCTACACCTTC

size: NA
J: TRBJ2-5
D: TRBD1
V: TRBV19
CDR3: CASSHTGTGVRETQYF
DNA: TGTGCCAGTAGTCATACCGGGACAGGGGTCCGAGAGACCCAGTACTTC

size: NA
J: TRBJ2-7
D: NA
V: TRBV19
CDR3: CASSIFSGSEQYF
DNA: TGTGCCAGTAGTATCTTCTCGGGGTCCGAGCAGTACTTC

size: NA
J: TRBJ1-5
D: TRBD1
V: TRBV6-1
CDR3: CASSETGTGGNQPQHF
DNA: TGTGCCAGCAGTGAGACCGGGACAGGTGGCAATCAGCCCCAGCATTTT

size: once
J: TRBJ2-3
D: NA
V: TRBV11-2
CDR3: CASSSSGAETDTQYF
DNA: TGTGCCAGCAGCTCCTCTGGAGCGGAGACAGATACGCAGTATTTT

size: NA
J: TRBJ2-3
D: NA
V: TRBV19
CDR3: CASSIGPPLRGGYTDTQYF
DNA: TGTGCCAGTAGTATTGGCCCACCTCTGAGGGGGGGGTACACAGATACGCAGTATTTT

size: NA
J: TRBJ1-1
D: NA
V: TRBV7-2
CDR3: CASSLGLVLMNTEAFF
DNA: TGTGCCAGCAGCTTAGGGCTCGTCCTCATGAACACTGAAGCTTTCTTT

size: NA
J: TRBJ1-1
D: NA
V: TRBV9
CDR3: CASSGPQGSLNTEAFF
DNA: TGTGCCAGCAGCGGCCCCCAGGGGTCCTTGAACACTGAAGCTTTCTTT

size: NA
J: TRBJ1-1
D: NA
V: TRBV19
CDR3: CASSGELAAFF
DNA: TGTGCCAGTAGTGGGGAGTTGGCAGCTTTCTTT

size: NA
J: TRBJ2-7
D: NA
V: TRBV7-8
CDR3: CASSITQGGAEQYF
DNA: TGTGCCAGCAGCATAACCCAAGGGGGGGCCGAGCAGTACTTC

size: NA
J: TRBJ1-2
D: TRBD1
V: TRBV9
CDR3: CASSPEATGYYGYTF
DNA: TGTGCCAGCAGCCCCGAGGCGACAGGGTACTATGGCTACACCTTC

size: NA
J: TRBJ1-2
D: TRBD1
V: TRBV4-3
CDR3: CASSRSTGGGGYTF
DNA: TGCGCCAGCAGCCGCAGTACAGGGGGCGGTGGCTACACCTTC

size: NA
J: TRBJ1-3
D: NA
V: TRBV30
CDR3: CAWSVIPGNTIYF
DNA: TGTGCCTGGAGTGTAATCCCAGGAAACACCATATATTTT

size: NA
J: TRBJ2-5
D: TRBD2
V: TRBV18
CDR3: CASSPSTSGGEETQYF
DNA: TGTGCCAGCTCCCCGTCGACTAGCGGGGGTGAAGAGACCCAGTACTTC

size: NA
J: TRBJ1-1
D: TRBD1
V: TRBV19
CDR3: CASRGQANTEAFF
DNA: TGTGCCAGTCGCGGACAGGCGAACACTGAAGCTTTCTTT

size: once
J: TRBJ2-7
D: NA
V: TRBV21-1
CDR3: CASRRGGGRYEQYF
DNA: TGTGCCAGCAGGCGGGGGGGCGGGAGATACGAGCAGTACTTC

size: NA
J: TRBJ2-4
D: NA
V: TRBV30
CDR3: CAWSVLGNIQYF
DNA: TGTGCCTGGAGTGTGCTCGGAAACATTCAGTACTTC

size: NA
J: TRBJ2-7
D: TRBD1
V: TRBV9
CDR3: CASSIRQGAPYEQYF
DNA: TGTGCCAGCAGCATTCGACAGGGTGCCCCCTACGAGCAGTACTTC

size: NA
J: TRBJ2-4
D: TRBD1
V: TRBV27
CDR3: CASSQKTGVAGNIQYF
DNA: TGTGCCAGCAGTCAGAAGACAGGGGTGGCTGGAAACATTCAGTACTTC

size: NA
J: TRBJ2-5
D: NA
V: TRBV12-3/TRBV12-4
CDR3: CATRGVRETQYF
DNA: TGTGCCACCCGCGGGGTGAGGGAGACCCAGTACTTC

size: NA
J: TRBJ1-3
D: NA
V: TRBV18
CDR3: CASSPWTQGGNTIYF
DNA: TGTGCCAGCTCACCCTGGACTCAGGGGGGAAACACCATATATTTT

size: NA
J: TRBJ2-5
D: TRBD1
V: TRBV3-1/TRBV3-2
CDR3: CASSPGTGGQETQYF
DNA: TGTGCCAGCAGCCCAGGGACAGGGGGGCAAGAGACCCAGTACTTC

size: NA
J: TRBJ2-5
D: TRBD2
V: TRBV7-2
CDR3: CASSLKASGQETQYF
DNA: TGTGCCAGCAGCTTAAAGGCTAGCGGACAAGAGACCCAGTACTTC

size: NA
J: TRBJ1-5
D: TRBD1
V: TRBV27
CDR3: CASSPWGQGGNQPQHF
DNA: TGTGCCAGCAGTCCATGGGGACAGGGAGGCAATCAGCCCCAGCATTTT